These 17 T cell receptor beta chains originate from one sample sequenced in a study of control samples from healthy donors and cancer patients. TCRdb keeps only in-frame clones here, not all; method: immunoSEQ multiplex PCR. The sample holds about 250,000 clones; over 70% are singletons and the top ten take about an eighth. Input material: PBMCs. The receptors here all came from a woman aged 55 to 70 with lung cancer.

The chain couples TRBV20-1 to TRBJ2-3; D is uncertain. Per the germline V gene, CDR1 is DFQATT and CDR2 is SNEGSKA (reference sequence). V dropped 6 bases and J dropped 8 bases, with 9 bases sitting between them. The CDR3 runs to 10 residues. The CDR3 coding sequence is TGCAGTGCCTGGCTGGGTACGCAGTATTTT. Translation gives CSAWLGTQYF.

V and J are TRBV6-6 and TRBJ1-2; 7 bases align to TRBD1. The V gene end was trimmed by 4 bases and the J gene end by 8 bases; junction bases not matched to a gene: 10. CDR3 length: 14 amino acids. Germline-derived CDR1 and CDR2 are MNHNY and SVGAGI (reference sequence). The CDR3 sequence: CASSSLRGTGGYTF. The CDR3 DNA follows: TGTGCCAGCAGTTCGCTCAGGGGGACGGGCGGCTACACCTTC.

This clone was picked up one time. The chain recombines TRBV10-2 with TRBJ1-3, with unresolved D. The CDR3 runs 12 residues. V lost 6 bases and J 5 bases, leaving 8 bases between the germline ends. The germline V gene encodes CDR1 WSHSY and CDR2 SAAADI. CDR3: CASSRRRNTIYF. The CDR3 DNA reads as TGCGCCAGCAGCCGCAGGAGAAACACCATATATTTT.

The V call is TRBV9, the J call TRBJ1-1, with 10 positions matching TRBD1. V shed 3 bases and J 1 base; nucleotides not matched to a gene: 24. Germline lookup yields CDR1 SGDLS and CDR2 YYNGEE. This CDR3 comprises 22 residues. CDR3 loop: CASSARPWAPRDRGLKNTEAFF. CDR3 coding DNA: TGTGCCAGCAGCGCCCGCCCGTGGGCTCCCCGCGACAGGGGGCTTAAGAACACTGAAGCTTTCTTT.

This rearrangement joins TRBV4-1 to TRBJ1-3; D is undetermined. CDR1 is MGHRA and CDR2 is YSYEKL in the germline V gene. There are 15 residues in the CDR3. Trimming took off 1 base at V and 2 bases at J, with 9 bases between the two ends. The CDR3 sequence is CASSQGRTPGNTIYF. The CDR3 DNA sequence: TGCGCCAGCAGCCAAGGTCGAACACCTGGAAACACCATATATTTT.

The chain uses TRBV5-5 and TRBJ2-3; TRBD1 matches at 9 bases. The ends lost 4 bases at V and 1 base at J; junction bases unmatched: 10. CDR3 size: 17 residues. The germline V gene has CDR1 SGHKS and CDR2 YYEKEE (reference sequence). Here the CDR3 DNA reads TGTGCCAGCAGCCCGGGCCCCCGACAGGGGGGCACAGATACGCAGTATTTT. This translates into CASSPGPRQGGTDTQYF. The full variable domain, completed using reference TRBV5-5 and TRBJ2-3, is DAGVTQSPTHLIKTRGQQVTLRCSPISGHKSVSWYQQVLGQGPQFIFQYYEKEERGRGNFPDRFSARQFPNYSSELNVNALLLGDSALYLCASSPGPRQGGTDTQYFGPGTRLTVL.

The V gene is TRBV6-1, the J gene TRBJ1-2; D call uncertain. V lost 2 bases, J lost 2 bases, and 12 bases lay in between. This CDR3 contains 15 residues. Germline CDR1 is MNHNS and CDR2 is SASEGT. CDR3 in DNA: TGTGCCAGCAGTGAATTCCCAGGAGAAAACTATGGCTACACCTTC. As protein: CASSEFPGENYGYTF.

The chain recombines TRBV5-6 with TRBJ1-3, with a weak D call TRBD1 (5 bases). Germline V lookup: CDR1 SGHDT, CDR2 YYEEEE. The CDR3 spans 16 residues. V was cut by 0 bases and J by 1 base, with 11 bases left in between. The chain's CDR3 is CASSLVSAGSGNTIYF. Written as DNA, the CDR3 is TGTGCCAGCAGCTTGGTTTCGGCAGGGTCTGGAAACACCATATATTTT. Full variable domain (rest looked up from reference TRBV5-6 and TRBJ1-3): DAGVTQSPTHLIKTRGQQVTLRCSPKSGHDTVSWYQQALGQGPQFIFQYYEEEERQRGNFPDRFSGHQFPNYSSELNVNALLLGDSALYLCASSLVSAGSGNTIYFGEGSWLTVV.

V and J are TRBV29-1 and TRBJ1-5; D is unresolved. Between the trimmed V and J ends, which lost 7 bases and 0 bases, there was a span of 10 bases. Per germline, CDR1 SQVTM and CDR2 ANQGSEA. This CDR3 is built from 13 residues. This chain's CDR3 is CSARENSNQPQHF. Written as DNA, the CDR3 is TGCAGCGCTCGGGAGAATAGCAATCAGCCCCAGCATTTT.

V gene TRBV2 combines with J gene TRBJ1-6; D possibly corresponds to TRBD1 (5 bases). V lost 7 bases to trimming and J lost 4 bases, with 14 bases between them. This CDR3 has 15 residues. CDR1 and CDR2 (germline): SNHLY, FYNNEI. The CDR3: CASTLSGTYNSPLHF. As DNA, the CDR3 is TGTGCCAGCACTCTCTCCGGGACGTATAATTCACCCCTCCACTTT.

The rearrangement joins TRBV5-1 to TRBJ2-2; TRBD1 matches 8 bases. V gave up 3 bases and J gave up 0 bases; unmatched junction bases: 4. CDR3 length equals 16 residues. Per the germline V gene, CDR1 is SGHRS and CDR2 is YFSETQ. In DNA, the CDR3 is TGCGCCAGCAGCTCAAGGGGACAGGCGAACACCGGGGAGCTGTTTTTT. It encodes CASSSRGQANTGELFF.

This clone has only one observation. CDR3 sequence (DNA): TGTGCCAGCAGTTACTTCGTGGGAGGCACTGAAGCTTTCTTT. Protein: CASSYFVGGTEAFF. The rearrangement links TRBV6-5 to TRBJ1-1; D remains unclear. The V gene lost 1 base and the J gene lost 4 bases, with 10 bases spanning the gap. The CDR3 contains 14 residues. CDR1 and CDR2 from the germline V gene are MNHEY and SVGAGI.

The chain is built from TRBV6-2 or TRBV6-3 and TRBJ1-1; the match to TRBD1 covers 7 bases. The germline CDR1 and CDR2 sequences are MNHEY and SVGEGT. The CDR3 extends over 14 amino acids. V lost 5 bases and J lost 3; bases outside the gene matches: 6. CDR3 sequence (DNA): TGTGCCAGCAGTCCCCGACAGGGTTACACTGAAGCTTTCTTT. Protein product: CASSPRQGYTEAFF.

V and J are TRBV27 and TRBJ1-1, with TRBD1 matching over 10 bases. CDR3 length equals 15 residues. Germline assignment: CDR1 MNHEY and CDR2 SMNVEV (reference sequence). After removal of 5 bases from V and 5 bases from J, the junction contained 8 bases not matched to a gene. The CDR3 DNA reads as TGTGCCAGCAGTCCCCGACAGGGGGCGGGGACTGAAGCTTTCTTT. As protein: CASSPRQGAGTEAFF.

The rearrangement links TRBV9 to TRBJ2-5, with a weak D call TRBD2 (5 bases). The V gene's germline CDR1 is SGDLS and CDR2 YYNGEE. V was pared by 0 bases and J by 4 bases, with 7 bases between. This CDR3 is 13 amino acids long. The CDR3 is CASSVGSAETQYF. The CDR3 DNA is TGTGCCAGCAGCGTAGGTAGCGCAGAGACCCAGTACTTC.

This sequence joins TRBV27 and TRBJ2-1; unclear D gene. Trimming cost V 6 bases and J 2 bases, with 11 bases left between them. The CDR3 consists of 14 residues. CDR1 and CDR2 from the germline V gene are MNHEY and SMNVEV (reference sequence). CDR3 DNA sequence: TGTGCCAGCAGCTCAATTAGTGCCTACAATGAGCAGTTCTTC. This codes for CASSSISAYNEQFF.

Details on this clone: One end of the junction fails to match germline, which may point to a read error. The J gene is TRBJ2-2, the V gene TRBV7-9; the match to TRBD1 covers 10 bases. Germline assignment: CDR1 SEHNR and CDR2 FQNEAQ (reference sequence). The CDR3 has 16 residues. Here the CDR3 reads CASSLAGTGVAGELFF. CDR3 nucleotides: TGTGCCAGCAGCCTAGCCGGGACAGGGGTCGCCGGGGAGCTGTTTTTT.